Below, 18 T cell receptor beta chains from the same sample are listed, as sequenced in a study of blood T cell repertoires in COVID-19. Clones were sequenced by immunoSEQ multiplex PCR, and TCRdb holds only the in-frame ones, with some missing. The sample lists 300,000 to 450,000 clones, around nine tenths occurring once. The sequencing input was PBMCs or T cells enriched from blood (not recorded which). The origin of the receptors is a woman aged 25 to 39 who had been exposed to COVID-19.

This chain's CDR3 is CASSPSRSGTGSSYEQYF. In nucleotides, the CDR3 is TGTGCCAGCTCACCAAGTCGGTCAGGAACAGGGTCCTCCTACGAGCAGTACTTC. V gene TRBV18 combines with J gene TRBJ2-7; tentative D call: TRBD1 (6 bases). V lost 2 bases to trimming and J lost 0 bases, with 20 bases between them. Germline V lookup: CDR1 KGHSH, CDR2 LQKENI. The CDR3 has 18 residues. Combining the CDR3 with reference TRBV18 and TRBJ2-7 gives the whole variable domain NAGVMQNPRHLVRRRGQEARLRCSPMKGHSHVYWYRQLPEEGLKFMVYLQKENIIDESGMPKERFSAEFPKEGPSILRIQQVVRGDSAAYFCASSPSRSGTGSSYEQYFGPGTRLTVT.

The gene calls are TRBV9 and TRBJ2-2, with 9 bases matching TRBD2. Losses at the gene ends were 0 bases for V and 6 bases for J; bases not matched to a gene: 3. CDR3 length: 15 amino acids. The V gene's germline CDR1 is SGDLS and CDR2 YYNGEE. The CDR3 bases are TGTGCCAGCAGCGTAGTAGCGGGAGCCGCCGGGGAGCTGTTTTTT. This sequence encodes CASSVVAGAAGELFF.

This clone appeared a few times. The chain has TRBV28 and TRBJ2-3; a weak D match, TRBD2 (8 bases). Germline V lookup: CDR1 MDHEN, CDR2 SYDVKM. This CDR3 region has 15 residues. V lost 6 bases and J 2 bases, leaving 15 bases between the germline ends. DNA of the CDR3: TGTGCCAGCAGCCGGGGGGGACAGTTCACAGATACGCAGTATTTT. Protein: CASSRGGQFTDTQYF.

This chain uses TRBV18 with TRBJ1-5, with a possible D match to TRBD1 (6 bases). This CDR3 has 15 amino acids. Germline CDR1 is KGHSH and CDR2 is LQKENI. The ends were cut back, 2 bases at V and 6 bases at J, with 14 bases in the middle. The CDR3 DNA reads TGTGCCAGCTCACCAGCCAGGGGTCTTGTTCAGCCCCAGCATTTT. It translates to CASSPARGLVQPQHF.

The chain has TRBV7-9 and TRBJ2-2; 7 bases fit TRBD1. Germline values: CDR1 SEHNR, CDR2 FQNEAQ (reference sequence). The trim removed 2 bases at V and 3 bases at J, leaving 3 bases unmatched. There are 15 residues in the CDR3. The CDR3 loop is CASSLRGPDTGELFF. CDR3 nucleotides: TGTGCCAGCAGCTTAAGGGGGCCTGACACCGGGGAGCTGTTTTTT. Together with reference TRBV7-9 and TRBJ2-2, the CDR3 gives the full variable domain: DTGVSQNPRHKITKRGQNVTFRCDPISEHNRLYWYRQTLGQGPEFLTYFQNEAQLEKSRLLSDRFSAERPKGSFSTLEIQRTEQGDSAMYLCASSLRGPDTGELFFGEGSRLTVL.

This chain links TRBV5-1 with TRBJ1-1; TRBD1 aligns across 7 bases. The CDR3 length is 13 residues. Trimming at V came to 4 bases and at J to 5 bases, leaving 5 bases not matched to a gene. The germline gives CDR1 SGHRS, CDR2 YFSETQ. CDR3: CASSRDSGTEAFF. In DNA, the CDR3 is TGCGCCAGCAGCAGGGACAGTGGGACTGAAGCTTTCTTT. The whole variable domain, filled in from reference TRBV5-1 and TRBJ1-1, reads KAGVTQTPRYLIKTRGQQVTLSCSPISGHRSVSWYQQTPGQGLQFLFEYFSETQRNKGNFPGRFSGRQFSNSRSEMNVSTLELGDSALYLCASSRDSGTEAFFGQGTRLTVV.

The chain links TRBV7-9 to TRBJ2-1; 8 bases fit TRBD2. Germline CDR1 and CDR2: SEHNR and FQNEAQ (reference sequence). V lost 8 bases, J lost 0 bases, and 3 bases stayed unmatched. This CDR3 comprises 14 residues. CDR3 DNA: TGTGCCAGCCAAAGCGGGGGCTCCTACAATGAGCAGTTCTTC. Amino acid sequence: CASQSGGSYNEQFF.

For the CDR3, the DNA is TGTGCCAGCAGTGCCGGGACAGGGGGCGCCCCCTACAATGAGCAGTTCTTC. Translation: CASSAGTGGAPYNEQFF. This chain joins TRBV6-4 and TRBJ2-1; TRBD1 agrees at 12 bases. Germline-derived CDR1 and CDR2 are MRHNA and SNTAGT. Trimming at V came to 4 bases and at J to 2 bases, leaving 6 bases not matched to a gene. This CDR3 spans 17 amino acids.

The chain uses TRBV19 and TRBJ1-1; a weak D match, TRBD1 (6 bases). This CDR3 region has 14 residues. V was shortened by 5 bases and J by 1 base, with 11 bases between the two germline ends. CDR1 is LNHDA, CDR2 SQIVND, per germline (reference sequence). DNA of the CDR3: TGTGCCAGTAGTCCCGGGACACGGAACACTGAAGCTTTCTTT. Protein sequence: CASSPGTRNTEAFF.

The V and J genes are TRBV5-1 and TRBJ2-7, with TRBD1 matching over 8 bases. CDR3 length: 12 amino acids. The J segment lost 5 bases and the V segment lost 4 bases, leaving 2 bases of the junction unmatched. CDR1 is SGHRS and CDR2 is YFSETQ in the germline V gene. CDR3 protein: CASSQTGDEQYF. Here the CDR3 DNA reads TGCGCCAGCAGCCAGACAGGGGACGAGCAGTACTTC.

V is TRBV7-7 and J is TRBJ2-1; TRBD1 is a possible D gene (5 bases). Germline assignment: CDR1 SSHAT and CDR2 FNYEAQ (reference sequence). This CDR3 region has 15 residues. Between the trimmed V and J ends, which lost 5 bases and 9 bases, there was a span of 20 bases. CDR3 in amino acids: CASSPGATRIGEQFF. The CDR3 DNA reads TGTGCCAGCAGCCCTGGGGCTACGCGGATCGGTGAGCAGTTCTTC.

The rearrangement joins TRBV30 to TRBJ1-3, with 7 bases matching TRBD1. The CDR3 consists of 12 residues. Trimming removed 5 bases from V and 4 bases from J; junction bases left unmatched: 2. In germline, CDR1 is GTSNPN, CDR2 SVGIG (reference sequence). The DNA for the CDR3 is TGTGCCTGGGCGGGACAGGGAAACACCATATATTTT. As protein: CAWAGQGNTIYF.

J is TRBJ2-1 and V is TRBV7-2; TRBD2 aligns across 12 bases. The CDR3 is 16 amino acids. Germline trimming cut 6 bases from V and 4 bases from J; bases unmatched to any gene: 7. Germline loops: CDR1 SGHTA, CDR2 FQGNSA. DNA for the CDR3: TGTGCCAGCAGGCATGGGGGGACTAGCGGGTACAATGAGCAGTTCTTC. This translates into CASRHGGTSGYNEQFF.

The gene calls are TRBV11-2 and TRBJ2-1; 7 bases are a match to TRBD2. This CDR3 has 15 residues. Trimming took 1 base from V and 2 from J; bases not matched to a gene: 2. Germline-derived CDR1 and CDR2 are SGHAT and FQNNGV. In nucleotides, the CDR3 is TGTGCCAGCAGCTTAGGGCTAGCGGCCTACAATGAGCAGTTCTTC. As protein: CASSLGLAAYNEQFF.

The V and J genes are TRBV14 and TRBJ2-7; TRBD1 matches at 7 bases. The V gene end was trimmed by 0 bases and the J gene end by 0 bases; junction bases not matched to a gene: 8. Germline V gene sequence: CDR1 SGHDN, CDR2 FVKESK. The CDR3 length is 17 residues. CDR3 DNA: TGTGCCAGCAGCCAAGATCGGACAGGCCCAAGCTCCTACGAGCAGTACTTC. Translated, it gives CASSQDRTGPSSYEQYF.

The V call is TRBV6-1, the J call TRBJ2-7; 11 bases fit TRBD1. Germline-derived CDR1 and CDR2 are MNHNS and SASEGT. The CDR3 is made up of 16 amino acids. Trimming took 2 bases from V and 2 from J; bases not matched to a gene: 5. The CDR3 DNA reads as TGTGCCAGCAGTGAATTGTGGGGACAGGGGGCCTACGAGCAGTACTTC. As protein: CASSELWGQGAYEQYF.

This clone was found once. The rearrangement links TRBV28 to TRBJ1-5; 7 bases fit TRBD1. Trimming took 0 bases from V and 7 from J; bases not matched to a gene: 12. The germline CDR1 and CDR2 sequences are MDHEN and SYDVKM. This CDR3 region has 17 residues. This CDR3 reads CASSLWPTGRVEQPQHF. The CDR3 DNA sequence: TGTGCCAGCAGTTTATGGCCGACAGGGCGCGTTGAACAGCCCCAGCATTTT. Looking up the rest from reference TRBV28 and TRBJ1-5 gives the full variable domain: DVKVTQSSRYLVKRTGEKVFLECVQDMDHENMFWYRQDPGLGLRLIYFSYDVKMKEKGDIPEGYSVSREKKERFSLILESASTNQTSMYLCASSLWPTGRVEQPQHFGDGTRLSIL.

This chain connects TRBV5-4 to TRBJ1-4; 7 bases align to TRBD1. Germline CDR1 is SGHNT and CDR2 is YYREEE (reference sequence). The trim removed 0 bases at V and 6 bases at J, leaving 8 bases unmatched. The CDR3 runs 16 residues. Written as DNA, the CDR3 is TGTGCCAGCAGCTTGGGGCACAGGGGCGCAGATGAAAAACTGTTTTTT. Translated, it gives CASSLGHRGADEKLFF.